The present entry profiles one TCR beta chain with its context. As yet, its antigen is unknown. The same CDR3 can be traced to other DNA sequences in this sample. CD45RO/CCR7/CD25/CD127/CD95/CD27 separated CD4+ naive, central memory, regulatory and stem cell-like memory cells by sorting. Once sorted, every population was more than 98% pure. The germline gives CDR1 SNHLY, CDR2 FYNNEI. The CDR3 contains 10 residues. V was clipped by 6 bases and J by 5 bases, with 4 bases between them. These data belong to a study of beta chain features in type 1 diabetes. Study results and caveats: A moderate, significant TCRB CDR3 shortening appeared in type 1 diabetes across four CD4+ subsets. Fewer insertions but more deletions were seen at VDJ junctions in type 1 diabetes patients. Researchers reported that naive, central memory and Treg TCRB repertoires appeared more similar in patients than in healthy donors.

Expressed TCRB transcripts got sequenced, as all isolated RNA was reverse transcribed. Some clones are missing from TCRdb's copy, which holds only in-frame ones; the method was immunoSEQ multiplex PCR. Of some 350,000 clones listed, around an eighth are singletons. Input material: naive CD4+ T cells from blood. The chain uses TRBV2 and TRBJ2-5; D gene ambiguous. The sequence was obtained from a woman between 18 and 30 years old with type 1 diabetes. As DNA, the CDR3 is TGTGCCAGCAGCCGGGAGACCCAGTACTTC. It codes for CASSRETQYF.